A single TCR beta chain is shown here with its context. Antigen specificity is unknown. V shed 4 bases, J shed 2 bases, and the junction held 3 bases outside the gene matches. Germline CDR1 reads SGHRS; CDR2 reads YFSETQ. The CDR3 runs 14 residues. The PCR employed 60 Vbeta primers together with 13 Jbeta primers. Sequencing was performed with immunoSEQ multiplex PCR; in TCRdb, only in-frame clones are kept and a portion is missing. The profile shows 80,000 or so clones, 75% to 85% of them singletons. This record belongs to a study of cytomegalovirus exposure and HLA in healthy donors. For the study at large: Within the Caucasian-associated ancestry cluster were roughly 82% of the roughly 400 genotyped donors.

Study-wide findings and caveats: Indistinguishable V segments, including TRBV6-2 and TRBV6-3, were excluded. The classifier was said to identify cytomegalovirus status with high specificity and sensitivity. The Asian-associated ancestry cluster reportedly had fewer N-insertions than the roughly 670-donor mean in a later analysis.

The chain joins TRBV5-1 to TRBJ2-5, with TRBD1 matching over 9 bases. The sequenced material came from PBMCs. The TCR originated in a middle-aged man in good health and CMV-seronegative. DNA of the CDR3: TGCGCCAGCAGCCACGGGACAGGGCAAGAGACCCAGTACTTC. It yields the protein CASSHGTGQETQYF.